The 2 T cell receptor beta chains listed next were all sequenced from one sample in a study of blood T cell repertoires in COVID-19. Assay used: immunoSEQ multiplex PCR; TCRdb lists only in-frame clones, some missing. The sample has 300,000 to 400,000 clones; roughly nine tenths are singletons. Sequenced material: peripheral blood. The receptors stem from a woman younger than 45 with COVID-19, enrolled during active disease.

The V and J genes are TRBV5-1 and TRBJ1-1; no clear D gene. CDR3 length: 14 residues. Germline CDR1 is SGHRS and CDR2 is YFSETQ. Trimming took 2 bases from V and 1 from J, leaving 9 bases between them. As DNA, the CDR3 is TGCGCCAGCAGCTTAGCTCCTAGGAACACTGAAGCTTTCTTT. This gives the protein CASSLAPRNTEAFF. Supplemented by reference TRBV5-1 and TRBJ1-1, the full variable domain reads KAGVTQTPRYLIKTRGQQVTLSCSPISGHRSVSWYQQTPGQGLQFLFEYFSETQRNKGNFPGRFSGRQFSNSRSEMNVSTLELGDSALYLCASSLAPRNTEAFFGQGTRLTVV.

This sequence joins TRBV5-4 and TRBJ1-6; a weak D match, TRBD1 (5 bases). Germline CDR1 and CDR2: SGHNT and YYREEE (reference sequence). V was clipped by 0 bases and J by 6 bases, with 10 bases between them. The CDR3 loop spans 15 amino acids. The CDR3 nucleotides are TGTGCCAGCAGCTTGGGGCAAAGGGGTAATTCACCCCTCCACTTT. Its translation is CASSLGQRGNSPLHF.